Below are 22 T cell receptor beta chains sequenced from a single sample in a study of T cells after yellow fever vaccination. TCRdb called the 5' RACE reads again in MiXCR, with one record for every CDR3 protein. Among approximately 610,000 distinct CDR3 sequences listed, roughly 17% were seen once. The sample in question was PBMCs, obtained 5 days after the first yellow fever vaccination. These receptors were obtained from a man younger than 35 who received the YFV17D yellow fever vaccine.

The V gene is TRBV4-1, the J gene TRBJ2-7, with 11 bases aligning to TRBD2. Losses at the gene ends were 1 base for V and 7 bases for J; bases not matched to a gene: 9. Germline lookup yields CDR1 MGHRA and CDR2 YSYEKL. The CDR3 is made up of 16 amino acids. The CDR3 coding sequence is TGCGCCAGCAGCCAAGTTTACCTAGCGGGGGGAGGTGAGCAGTACTTC. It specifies CASSQVYLAGGGEQYF.

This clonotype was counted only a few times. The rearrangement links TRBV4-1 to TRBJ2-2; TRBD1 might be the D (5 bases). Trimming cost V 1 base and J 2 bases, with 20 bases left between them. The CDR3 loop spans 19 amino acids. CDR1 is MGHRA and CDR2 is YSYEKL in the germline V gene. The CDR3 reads CASSQGQWVVDGNTGELFF. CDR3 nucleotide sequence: TGCGCCAGCAGCCAAGGACAGTGGGTTGTGGACGGTAACACCGGGGAGCTGTTTTTT.

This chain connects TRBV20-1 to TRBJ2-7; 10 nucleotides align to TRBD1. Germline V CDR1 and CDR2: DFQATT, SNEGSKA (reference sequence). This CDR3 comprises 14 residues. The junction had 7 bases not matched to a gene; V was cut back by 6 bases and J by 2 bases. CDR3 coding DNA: TGCAGTGCCTGGGACAGGGGTATGCCCTACGAGCAGTACGTC. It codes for CSAWDRGMPYEQYV.

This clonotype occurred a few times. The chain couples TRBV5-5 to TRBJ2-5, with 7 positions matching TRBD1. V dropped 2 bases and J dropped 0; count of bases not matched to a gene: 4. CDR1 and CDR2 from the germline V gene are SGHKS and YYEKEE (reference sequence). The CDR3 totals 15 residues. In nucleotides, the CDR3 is TGTGCCAGCAGCTTCCTCGGACAGGACCAAGAGACCCAGTACTTC. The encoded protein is CASSFLGQDQETQYF.

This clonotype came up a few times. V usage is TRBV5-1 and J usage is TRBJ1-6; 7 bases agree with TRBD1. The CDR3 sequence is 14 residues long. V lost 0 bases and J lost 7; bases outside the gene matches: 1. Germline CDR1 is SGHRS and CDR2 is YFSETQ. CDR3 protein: CASSLGDRNSPLHF. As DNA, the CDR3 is TGCGCCAGCAGCTTGGGGGACAGAAATTCACCCCTCCACTTT.

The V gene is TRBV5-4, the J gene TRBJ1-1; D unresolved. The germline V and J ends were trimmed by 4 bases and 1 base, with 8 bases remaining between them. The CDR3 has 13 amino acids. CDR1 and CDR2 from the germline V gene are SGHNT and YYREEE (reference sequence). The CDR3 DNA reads TGTGCCAGCAGCCGTCACTGGAACACTGAAGCTTTCTTT. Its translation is CASSRHWNTEAFF.

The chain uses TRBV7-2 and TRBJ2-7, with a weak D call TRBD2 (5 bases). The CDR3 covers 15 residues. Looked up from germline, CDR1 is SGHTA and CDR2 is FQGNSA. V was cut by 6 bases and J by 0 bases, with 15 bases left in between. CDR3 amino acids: CASSIRRIGSYEQYF. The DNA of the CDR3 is TGTGCCAGCAGTATTCGGAGGATCGGCTCCTACGAGCAGTACTTC.

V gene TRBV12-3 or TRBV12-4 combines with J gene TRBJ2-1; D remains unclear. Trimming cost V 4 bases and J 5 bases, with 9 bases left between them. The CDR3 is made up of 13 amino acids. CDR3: CASSYETHNEQFF. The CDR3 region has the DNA TGTGCCAGCAGTTACGAGACACACAATGAGCAGTTCTTC.

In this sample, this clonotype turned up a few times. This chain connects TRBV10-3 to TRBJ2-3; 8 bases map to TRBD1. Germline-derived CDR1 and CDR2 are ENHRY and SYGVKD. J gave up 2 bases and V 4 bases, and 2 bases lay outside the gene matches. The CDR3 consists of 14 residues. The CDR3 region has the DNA TGTGCCATCAGTGGACAGGGGAACACAGATACGCAGTATTTT. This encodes CAISGQGNTDTQYF.

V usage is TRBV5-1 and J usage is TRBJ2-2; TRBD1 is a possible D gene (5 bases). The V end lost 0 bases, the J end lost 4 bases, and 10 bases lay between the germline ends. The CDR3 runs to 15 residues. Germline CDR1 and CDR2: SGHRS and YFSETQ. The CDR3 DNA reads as TGCGCCAGCAGCTTGGGACAGCCAAGCACCGGGGAGCTGTTTTTT. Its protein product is CASSLGQPSTGELFF.

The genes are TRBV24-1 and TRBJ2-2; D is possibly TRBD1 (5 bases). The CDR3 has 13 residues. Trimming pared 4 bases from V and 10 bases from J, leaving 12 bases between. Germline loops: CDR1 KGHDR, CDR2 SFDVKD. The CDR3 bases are TGTGCCACCAGTGACGGACATGAGGAGGAGCTGTTTTTT. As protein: CATSDGHEEELFF.

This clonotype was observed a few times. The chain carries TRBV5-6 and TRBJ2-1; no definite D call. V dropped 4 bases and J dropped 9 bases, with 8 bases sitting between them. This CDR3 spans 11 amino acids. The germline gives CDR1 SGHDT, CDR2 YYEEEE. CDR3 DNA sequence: TGTGCCAGCAGCCTCTCGGCTGAGCAGTTCTTC. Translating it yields CASSLSAEQFF.

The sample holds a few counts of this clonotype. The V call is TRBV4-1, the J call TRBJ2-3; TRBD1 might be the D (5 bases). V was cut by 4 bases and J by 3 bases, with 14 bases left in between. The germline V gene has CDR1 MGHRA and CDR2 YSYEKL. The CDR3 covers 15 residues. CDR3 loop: CASSPVQGKTDTQYF. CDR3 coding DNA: TGCGCCAGCAGCCCCGTCCAGGGTAAGACAGATACGCAGTATTTT.

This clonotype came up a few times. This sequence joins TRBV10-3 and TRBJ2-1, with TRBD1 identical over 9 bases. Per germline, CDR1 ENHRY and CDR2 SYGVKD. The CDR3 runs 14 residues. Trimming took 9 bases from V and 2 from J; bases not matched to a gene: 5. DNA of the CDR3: TGTGCCATGAGCGGACAGGGGACCTACAATGAGCAGTTCTTC. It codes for CAMSGQGTYNEQFF.

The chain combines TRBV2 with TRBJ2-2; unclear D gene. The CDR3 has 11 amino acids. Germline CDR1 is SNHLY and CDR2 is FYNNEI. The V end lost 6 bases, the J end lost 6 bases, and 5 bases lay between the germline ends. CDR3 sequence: CASRVAGELFF. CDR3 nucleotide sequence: TGTGCCAGCAGGGTAGCCGGGGAGCTGTTTTTT.

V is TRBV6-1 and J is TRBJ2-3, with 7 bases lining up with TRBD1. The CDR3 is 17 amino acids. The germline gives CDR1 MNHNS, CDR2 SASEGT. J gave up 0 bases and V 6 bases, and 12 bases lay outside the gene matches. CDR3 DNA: TGTGCCAGCAGCTCCGTGGACAGGTCTCCTAGCACAGATACGCAGTATTTT. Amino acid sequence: CASSSVDRSPSTDTQYF.

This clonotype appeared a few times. This CDR3 reads CASSAGTGNLHEQFF. The DNA for the CDR3 is TGTGCCAGCAGCGCCGGGACAGGGAATCTGCATGAGCAGTTCTTC. This chain uses TRBV5-4 with TRBJ2-1, with TRBD1 matching 9 bases. V was pared by 4 bases and J by 8 bases, with 10 bases of the junction left unmatched. The CDR3 length is 15 residues. CDR1 SGHNT and CDR2 YYREEE come from the germline V gene (reference sequence).

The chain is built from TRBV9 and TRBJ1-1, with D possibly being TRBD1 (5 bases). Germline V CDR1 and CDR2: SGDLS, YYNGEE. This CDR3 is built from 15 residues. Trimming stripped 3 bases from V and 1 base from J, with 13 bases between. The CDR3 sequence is CASSGTGTPNTEAFF. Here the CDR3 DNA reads TGTGCCAGCAGCGGCACCGGGACCCCGAACACTGAAGCTTTCTTT.

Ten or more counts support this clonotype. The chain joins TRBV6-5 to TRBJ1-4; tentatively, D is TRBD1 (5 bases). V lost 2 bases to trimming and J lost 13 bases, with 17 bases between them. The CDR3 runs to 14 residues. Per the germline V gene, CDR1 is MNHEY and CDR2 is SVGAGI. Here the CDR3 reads CASSYAGPGRGLFF. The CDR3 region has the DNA TGTGCCAGCAGTTACGCGGGACCGGGAAGGGGACTGTTTTTT.

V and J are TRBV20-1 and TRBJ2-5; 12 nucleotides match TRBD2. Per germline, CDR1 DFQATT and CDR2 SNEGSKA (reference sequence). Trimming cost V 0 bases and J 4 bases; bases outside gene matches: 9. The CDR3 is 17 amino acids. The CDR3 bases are TGCAGTGCTAGAGATGGGCTAGCGGGGGGGACGGGAGAGACCCAGTACTTC. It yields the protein CSARDGLAGGTGETQYF.

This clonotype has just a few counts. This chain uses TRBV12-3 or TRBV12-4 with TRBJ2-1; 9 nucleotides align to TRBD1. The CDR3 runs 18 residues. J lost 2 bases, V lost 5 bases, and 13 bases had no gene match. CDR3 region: CASSPGQGLMGTYNEQFF. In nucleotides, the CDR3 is TGTGCCAGCAGTCCCGGACAGGGGCTAATGGGGACCTACAATGAGCAGTTCTTC.

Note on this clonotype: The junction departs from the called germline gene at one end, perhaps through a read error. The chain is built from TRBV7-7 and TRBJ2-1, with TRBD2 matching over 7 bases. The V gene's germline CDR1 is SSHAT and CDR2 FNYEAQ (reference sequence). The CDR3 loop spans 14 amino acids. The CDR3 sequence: CASSLGRGTNEQFF. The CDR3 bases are TGTGCTAGCAGCTTGGGGCGGGGGACCAATGAGCAGTTCTTC.